This T cell receptor (beta chain) was retrieved from a study of breast tumors, draining lymph nodes, adjacent tissues. This clonotype came up many times. What it binds is not known. Each CDR3 protein is one row after TCRdb ran MiXCR on the multiplex PCR reads. The table records around 300,000 distinct CDR3 sequences, about 33% of them present only once. Samples came from axillary lymph nodes draining the breast cancer. Points from the study as a whole: Tumor TCR diversity was below lymph nodes but above nontumor tissue.

Germline CDR1 reads SEHNR; CDR2 reads FQNEAQ (reference sequence). Between the trimmed V and J ends, which lost 4 bases and 5 bases, there was a span of 20 bases. The CDR3 is 16 amino acids. The gene calls are TRBV7-9 and TRBJ2-5; tentative D call: TRBD2 (6 bases). Sequenced material: axillary lymph node tissue. The clonotype comes from a female donor with breast cancer. Some clones in this sample may be carry-over from other donors' samples. The CDR3 reads CASSSMGLRWRETQYF. In DNA, the CDR3 is TGTGCCAGCAGCTCGATGGGACTGAGATGGAGGGAGACCCAGTACTTC.